A selection of T cell receptor beta chains follows, all from one sample in a study of shared clonotypes between healthy human individuals. Clones were read by immunoSEQ multiplex PCR, and TCRdb kept only the in-frame ones, dropping some. Here the sample spans more than 600,000 clones, about 91% being singletons. Sequences were obtained from naive CD8+ T cells sorted from blood. Receptor source: a man aged 25 to 40 in good health. Each CDR3 is given with its conserved first and last residue. D genes are given only for firm matches. Only part of the rows carry a size: once, few, many, or a class if the clone is expanded.

v_gene: TRBV27; abundance: once; j_gene: TRBJ2-7; d_gene: TRBD1; CDR3nt: TGTGCCAGCAGTATTGCGGGACAGGTCTCCTACGAGCAGTACTTC; CDR3aa: CASSIAGQVSYEQYF
v_gene: TRBV27; abundance: -; j_gene: TRBJ2-7; d_gene: -; CDR3nt: TGTGCCAGCAGTGTAGGGTCCCCCTACGAGCAGTACTTC; CDR3aa: CASSVGSPYEQYF
v_gene: TRBV28; abundance: -; j_gene: TRBJ1-2; d_gene: -; CDR3nt: TGTGCCAGCAGTTCATACCTTGGGGGTTATGGCTACACCTTC; CDR3aa: CASSSYLGGYGYTF
v_gene: TRBV27; abundance: -; j_gene: TRBJ1-1; d_gene: TRBD1; CDR3nt: TGTGCCAGCAGTTTGGGAACAGGGGGCCTCACTGAAGCTTTCTTT; CDR3aa: CASSLGTGGLTEAFF
v_gene: TRBV11-3; abundance: -; j_gene: TRBJ1-1; d_gene: -; CDR3nt: TGTGCCAGCAGCTTAGGATATCAGGGGGAAGCTTTCTTT; CDR3aa: CASSLGYQGEAFF
v_gene: TRBV21-1; abundance: -; j_gene: TRBJ1-1; d_gene: -; CDR3nt: TGTGCCAGCAGCAAAGGCAGGGAGGGGCCTTTTGGCACTGAAGCTTTCTTT; CDR3aa: CASSKGREGPFGTEAFF
v_gene: TRBV5-6; abundance: -; j_gene: TRBJ2-7; d_gene: -; CDR3nt: TGTGCCAGCAGCTTGGGTCCGGGGATGGGTGCCGAGCAGTACTTC; CDR3aa: CASSLGPGMGAEQYF
v_gene: TRBV7-9; abundance: -; j_gene: TRBJ2-7; d_gene: TRBD1; CDR3nt: TGTGCCAGCAGCCCGAGACAGGGGGTTTACGAGCAGTACTTC; CDR3aa: CASSPRQGVYEQYF
v_gene: TRBV5-4; abundance: -; j_gene: TRBJ2-4; d_gene: -; CDR3nt: TGTGCCAGCAGCCCCCCCCCGGGAAACATTCAGTACTTC; CDR3aa: CASSPPPGNIQYF
v_gene: TRBV9; abundance: -; j_gene: TRBJ2-1; d_gene: -; CDR3nt: TGTGCCAGCAGCGTAGGGTTCGGGGAGAGGGCCTACAATGAGCAGTTCTTC; CDR3aa: CASSVGFGERAYNEQFF
v_gene: TRBV4-3; abundance: -; j_gene: TRBJ2-7; d_gene: -; CDR3nt: TGCGCCAGCAGCCAAGGGGTGGGTTCAGGGGTAAACTACGAGCAGTACTTC; CDR3aa: CASSQGVGSGVNYEQYF
v_gene: TRBV4-3; abundance: -; j_gene: TRBJ1-1; d_gene: TRBD1; CDR3nt: TGCGCCAGCAGCCGGACAGGGGGTTACACTGAAGCTTTCTTT; CDR3aa: CASSRTGGYTEAFF
v_gene: TRBV28; abundance: -; j_gene: TRBJ2-3; d_gene: -; CDR3nt: TGTGCCAGTAGCCTGCTGGGCCAACTCACAGATACGCAGTATTTT; CDR3aa: CASSLLGQLTDTQYF
v_gene: TRBV2; abundance: -; j_gene: TRBJ1-5; d_gene: -; CDR3nt: TGTGCCAGCAGTGTTTTCGGAATTAATCAGCCCCAGCATTTT; CDR3aa: CASSVFGINQPQHF
v_gene: TRBV28; abundance: -; j_gene: TRBJ2-1; d_gene: TRBD2; CDR3nt: TGTGCCAGCAGTCCCCCACCGGGACTAGCGGGAGGGAGCTCCTACAATGAGCAGTTCTTC; CDR3aa: CASSPPPGLAGGSSYNEQFF
v_gene: TRBV28; abundance: -; j_gene: TRBJ2-7; d_gene: -; CDR3nt: TGTGCCAGCAGTTTGTCATCTGAGCAGTACTTC; CDR3aa: CASSLSSEQYF
v_gene: TRBV2; abundance: -; j_gene: TRBJ1-4; d_gene: -; CDR3nt: TGTGCCAGCAGTGAGTGGGTCGCAGGGGATTATGAAAAACTGTTTTTT; CDR3aa: CASSEWVAGDYEKLFF
v_gene: TRBV11-2; abundance: -; j_gene: TRBJ1-5; d_gene: TRBD1; CDR3nt: TGTGCCAGCACATTAGACAGGGACAATCAGCCCCAGCATTTT; CDR3aa: CASTLDRDNQPQHF
v_gene: TRBV7-2; abundance: -; j_gene: TRBJ2-3; d_gene: TRBD2; CDR3nt: TGTGCCAGCGACCGAACGCGGGAGTGGAAGGATACGCAGTATTTT; CDR3aa: CASDRTREWKDTQYF
v_gene: TRBV13; abundance: -; j_gene: TRBJ2-3; d_gene: TRBD2; CDR3nt: TGTGCCAGCAGCTTAGGACTAGCGGGATACACAGATACGCAGTATTTT; CDR3aa: CASSLGLAGYTDTQYF
v_gene: TRBV7-2; abundance: -; j_gene: TRBJ1-4; d_gene: -; CDR3nt: TGTGCCAGCAGCCCTCGGGACACGTTCGATGAAAAACTGTTTTTT; CDR3aa: CASSPRDTFDEKLFF
v_gene: TRBV11-2; abundance: -; j_gene: TRBJ1-5; d_gene: -; CDR3nt: TGTGCCAGCAGCTTAGCAAAAAGCGGCTATAGCAATCAGCCCCAGCATTTT; CDR3aa: CASSLAKSGYSNQPQHF
v_gene: TRBV6-6; abundance: -; j_gene: TRBJ2-7; d_gene: -; CDR3nt: TGTGCCAGCAGCCTGTCGTTGAGGGAGCAGTACTTC; CDR3aa: CASSLSLREQYF
v_gene: TRBV11-2; abundance: -; j_gene: TRBJ2-5; d_gene: TRBD2; CDR3nt: TGTGCCAGCAGTTCATCTCCGGAAGCGGGAAGGGAGACCCAGTACTTC; CDR3aa: CASSSSPEAGRETQYF
v_gene: TRBV7-6; abundance: -; j_gene: TRBJ2-1; d_gene: -; CDR3nt: TGTGCCAGCAGCCGCGATCTTGAGCAGTTCTTC; CDR3aa: CASSRDLEQFF
v_gene: TRBV7-3; abundance: -; j_gene: TRBJ2-7; d_gene: TRBD1; CDR3nt: TGTGCCAGCAGCTTATTGCAGGGGGTGTGGGAGCAGTACTTC; CDR3aa: CASSLLQGVWEQYF
v_gene: TRBV9; abundance: -; j_gene: TRBJ2-1; d_gene: TRBD2; CDR3nt: TGTGCCAGCAGCGCTTCCCAGAGCGAGCGGGAGAGAGGTGAGCAGTTCTTC; CDR3aa: CASSASQSERERGEQFF
v_gene: TRBV19; abundance: -; j_gene: TRBJ2-2; d_gene: TRBD2; CDR3nt: TGTGCCAGTAGTCAATGGACTAGCGGGAGGTCTACCACCGGGGAGCTGTTTTTT; CDR3aa: CASSQWTSGRSTTGELFF